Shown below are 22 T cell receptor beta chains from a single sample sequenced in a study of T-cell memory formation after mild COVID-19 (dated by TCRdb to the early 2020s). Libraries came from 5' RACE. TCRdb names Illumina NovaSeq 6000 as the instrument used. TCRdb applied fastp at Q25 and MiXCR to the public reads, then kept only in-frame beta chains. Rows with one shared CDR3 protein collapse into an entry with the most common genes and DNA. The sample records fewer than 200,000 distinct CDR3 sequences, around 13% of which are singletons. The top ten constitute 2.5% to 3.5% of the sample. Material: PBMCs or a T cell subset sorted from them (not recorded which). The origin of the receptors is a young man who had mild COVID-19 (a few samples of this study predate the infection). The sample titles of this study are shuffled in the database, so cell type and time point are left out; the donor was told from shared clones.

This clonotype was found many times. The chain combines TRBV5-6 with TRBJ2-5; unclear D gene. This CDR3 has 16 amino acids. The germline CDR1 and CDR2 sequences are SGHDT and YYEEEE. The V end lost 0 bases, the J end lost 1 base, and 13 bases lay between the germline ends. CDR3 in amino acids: CASSLGLPSIQETQYF. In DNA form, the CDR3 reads TGTGCCAGCAGCTTGGGTCTCCCCAGCATCCAAGAGACCCAGTACTTC.

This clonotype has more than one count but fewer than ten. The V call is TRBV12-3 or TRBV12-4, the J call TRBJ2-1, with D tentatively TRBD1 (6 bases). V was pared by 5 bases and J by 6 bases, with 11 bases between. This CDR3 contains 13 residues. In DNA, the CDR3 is TGTGCCAGCAGTCCTACACAGGGCAATGAGCAGTTCTTC. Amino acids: CASSPTQGNEQFF.

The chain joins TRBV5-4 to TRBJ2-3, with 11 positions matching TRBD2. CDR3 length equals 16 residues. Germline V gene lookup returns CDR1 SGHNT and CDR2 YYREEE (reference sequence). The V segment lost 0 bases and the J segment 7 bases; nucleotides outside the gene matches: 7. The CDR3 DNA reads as TGTGCCAGCAGCTTGGTAGCGGGGGGGAGCAGAAATACGCAGTATTTT. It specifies CASSLVAGGSRNTQYF.

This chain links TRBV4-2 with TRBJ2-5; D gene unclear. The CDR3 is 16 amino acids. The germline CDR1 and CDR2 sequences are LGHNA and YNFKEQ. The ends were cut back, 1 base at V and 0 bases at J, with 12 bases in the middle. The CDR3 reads CASSQAPRWDQETQYF. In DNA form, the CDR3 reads TGTGCCAGCAGCCAAGCCCCTAGATGGGACCAAGAGACCCAGTACTTC.

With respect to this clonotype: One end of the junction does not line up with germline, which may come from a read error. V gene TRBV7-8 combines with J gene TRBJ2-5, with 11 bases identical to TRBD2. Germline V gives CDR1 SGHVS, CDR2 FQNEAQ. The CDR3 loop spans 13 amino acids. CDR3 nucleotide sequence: TGTGCCCGCAGCGGAACTAGCGGGGGGACCCAGTACTTC. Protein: CARSGTSGGTQYF.

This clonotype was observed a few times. CDR3 bases: TGTGCCAGCAGTGGTGGATACTACGAGCAGTACTTC. Translation: CASSGGYYEQYF. The chain is built from TRBV2 and TRBJ2-7, with unresolved D. The germline V gene has CDR1 SNHLY and CDR2 FYNNEI. V was shortened by 4 bases and J by 3 bases, with 7 bases between the two germline ends. CDR3 length: 12 amino acids.

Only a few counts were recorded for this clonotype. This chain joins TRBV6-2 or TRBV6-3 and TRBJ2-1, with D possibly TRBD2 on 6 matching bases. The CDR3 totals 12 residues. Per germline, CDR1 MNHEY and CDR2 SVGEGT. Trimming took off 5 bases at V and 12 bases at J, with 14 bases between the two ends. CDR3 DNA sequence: TGTGCCAGCAGTCACAGGTCCGGGGGGCAGTTCTTC. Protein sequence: CASSHRSGGQFF.

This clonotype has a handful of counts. The CDR3: CASSFGDLGGGKNIQYF. The CDR3, as DNA: TGCGCCAGCAGCTTCGGGGACCTAGGTGGAGGCAAAAACATTCAGTACTTC. The gene calls are TRBV5-1 and TRBJ2-4; D is possibly TRBD1 or TRBD2 (5 bases each). The CDR3 extends over 17 amino acids. Between the trimmed V and J ends, which lost 2 bases and 3 bases, there was a span of 18 bases. Germline loops: CDR1 SGHRS, CDR2 YFSETQ. Together with reference TRBV5-1 and TRBJ2-4, the CDR3 gives the full variable domain: KAGVTQTPRYLIKTRGQQVTLSCSPISGHRSVSWYQQTPGQGLQFLFEYFSETQRNKGNFPGRFSGRQFSNSRSEMNVSTLELGDSALYLCASSFGDLGGGKNIQYFGAGTRLSVL.

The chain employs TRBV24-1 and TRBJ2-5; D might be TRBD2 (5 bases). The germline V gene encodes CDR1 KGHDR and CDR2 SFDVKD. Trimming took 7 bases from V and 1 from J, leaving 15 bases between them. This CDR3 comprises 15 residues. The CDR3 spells CATSDPRGPQETQYF. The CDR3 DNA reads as TGTGCCACCAGCGACCCCCGGGGTCCCCAAGAGACCCAGTACTTC.

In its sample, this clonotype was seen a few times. The CDR3 spells CASSLTIGSANYGYTF. Here the CDR3 DNA reads TGTGCCAGCAGCTTAACAATCGGCTCAGCTAACTATGGCTACACCTTC. This chain links TRBV7-3 with TRBJ1-2, with D uncertain. CDR3 length: 16 residues. CDR1 is SGHTA, CDR2 FQGTGA, per germline. V was shortened by 0 bases and J by 0 bases, with 11 bases between the two germline ends. Combining the CDR3 with reference TRBV7-3 and TRBJ1-2 gives the whole variable domain GAGVSQTPSNKVTEKGKYVELRCDPISGHTALYWYRQSLGQGPEFLIYFQGTGAADDSGLPNDRFFAVRPEGSVSTLKIQRTERGDSAVYLCASSLTIGSANYGYTFGSGTRLTVV.

The CDR3 DNA is TGTGCCAGCAGTACCTCCGGGACAGCTGACATGAACACTGAAGCTTTCTTT. Translated: CASSTSGTADMNTEAFF. The V and J genes are TRBV27 and TRBJ1-1, with 7 bases aligning to TRBD1. V was clipped by 5 bases and J by 0 bases; unmatched bases: 12. The CDR3 length is 17 residues. The germline V gene encodes CDR1 MNHEY and CDR2 SMNVEV (reference sequence).

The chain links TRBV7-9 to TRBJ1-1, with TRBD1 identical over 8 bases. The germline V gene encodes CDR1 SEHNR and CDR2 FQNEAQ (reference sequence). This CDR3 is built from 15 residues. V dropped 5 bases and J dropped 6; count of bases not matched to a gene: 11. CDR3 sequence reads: CASSPRTGSRSEAFF. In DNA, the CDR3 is TGTGCCAGCAGCCCCCGGACAGGGAGCAGGTCTGAAGCTTTCTTT. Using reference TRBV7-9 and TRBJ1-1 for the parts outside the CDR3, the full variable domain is DTGVSQNPRHKITKRGQNVTFRCDPISEHNRLYWYRQTLGQGPEFLTYFQNEAQLEKSRLLSDRFSAERPKGSFSTLEIQRTEQGDSAMYLCASSPRTGSRSEAFFGQGTRLTVV.

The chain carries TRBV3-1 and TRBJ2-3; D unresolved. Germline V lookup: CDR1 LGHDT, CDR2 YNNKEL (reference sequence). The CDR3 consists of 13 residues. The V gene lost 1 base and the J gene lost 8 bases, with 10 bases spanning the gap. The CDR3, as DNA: TGTGCCAGCAGCCAAGCGCGGCTTAGTACGCAGTATTTT. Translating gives CASSQARLSTQYF.

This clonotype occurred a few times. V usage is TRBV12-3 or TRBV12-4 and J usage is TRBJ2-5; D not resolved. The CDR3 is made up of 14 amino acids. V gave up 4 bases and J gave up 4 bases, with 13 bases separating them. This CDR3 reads CASSSARWRETQYF. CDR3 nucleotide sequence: TGTGCCAGCAGTTCTGCGCGGTGGCGAGAGACCCAGTACTTC.

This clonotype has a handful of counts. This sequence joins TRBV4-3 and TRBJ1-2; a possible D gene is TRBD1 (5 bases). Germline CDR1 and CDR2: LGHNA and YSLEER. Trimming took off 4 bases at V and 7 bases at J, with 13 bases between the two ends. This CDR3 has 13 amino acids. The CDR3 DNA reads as TGCGCCAGCAGCCCCGGGACGGCAGCTGGCTACACCTTC. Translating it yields CASSPGTAAGYTF.

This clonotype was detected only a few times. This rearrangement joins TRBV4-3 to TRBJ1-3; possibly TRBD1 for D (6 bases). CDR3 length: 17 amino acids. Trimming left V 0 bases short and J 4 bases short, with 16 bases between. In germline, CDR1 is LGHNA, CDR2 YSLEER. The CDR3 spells CASSQEAPGVSGNTIYF. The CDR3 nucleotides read TGCGCCAGCAGCCAAGAGGCTCCAGGGGTTAGCGGAAACACCATATATTTT.

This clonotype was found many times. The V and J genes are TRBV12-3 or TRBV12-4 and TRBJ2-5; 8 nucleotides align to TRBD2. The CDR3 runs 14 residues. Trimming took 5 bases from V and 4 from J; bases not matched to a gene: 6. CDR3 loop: CASSPGLARETQYF. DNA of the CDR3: TGTGCCAGCAGTCCAGGACTAGCAAGAGAGACCCAGTACTTC.

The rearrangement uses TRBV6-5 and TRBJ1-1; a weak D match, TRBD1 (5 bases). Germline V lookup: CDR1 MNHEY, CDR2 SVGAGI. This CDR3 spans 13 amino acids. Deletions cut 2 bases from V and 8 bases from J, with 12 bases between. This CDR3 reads CASSYPGESEAFF. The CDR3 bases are TGTGCCAGCAGTTACCCGGGGGAATCGGAAGCTTTCTTT.

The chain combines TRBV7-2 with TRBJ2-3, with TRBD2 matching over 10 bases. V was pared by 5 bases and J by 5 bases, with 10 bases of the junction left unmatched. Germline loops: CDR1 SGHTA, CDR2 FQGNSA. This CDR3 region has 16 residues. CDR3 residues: CASSRRVLAGKDTQYF. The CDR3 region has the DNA TGTGCCAGCAGCCGCAGGGTACTAGCGGGAAAAGATACGCAGTATTTT.

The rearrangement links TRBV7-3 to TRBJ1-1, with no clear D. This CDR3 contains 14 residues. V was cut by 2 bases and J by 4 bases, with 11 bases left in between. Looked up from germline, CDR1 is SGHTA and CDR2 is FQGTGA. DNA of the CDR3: TGTGCCAGCAGCTTATCCCCACGATCCACTGAAGCTTTCTTT. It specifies CASSLSPRSTEAFF. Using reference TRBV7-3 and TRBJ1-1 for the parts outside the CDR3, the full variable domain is GAGVSQTPSNKVTEKGKYVELRCDPISGHTALYWYRQSLGQGPEFLIYFQGTGAADDSGLPNDRFFAVRPEGSVSTLKIQRTERGDSAVYLCASSLSPRSTEAFFGQGTRLTVV.

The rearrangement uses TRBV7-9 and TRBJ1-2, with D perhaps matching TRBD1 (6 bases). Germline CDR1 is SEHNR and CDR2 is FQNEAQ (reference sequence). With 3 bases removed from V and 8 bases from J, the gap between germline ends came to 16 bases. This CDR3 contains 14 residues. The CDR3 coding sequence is TGTGCCAGCAGCTTCCAGGGGACGGTAGGCGGCTACACCTTC. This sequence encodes CASSFQGTVGGYTF.

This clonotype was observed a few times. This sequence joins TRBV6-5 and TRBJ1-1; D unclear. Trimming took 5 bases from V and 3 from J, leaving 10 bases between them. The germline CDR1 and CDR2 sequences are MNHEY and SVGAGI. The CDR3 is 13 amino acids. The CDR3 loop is CASSNTKDTEAFF. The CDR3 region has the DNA TGTGCCAGCAGTAACACAAAGGACACTGAAGCTTTCTTT.